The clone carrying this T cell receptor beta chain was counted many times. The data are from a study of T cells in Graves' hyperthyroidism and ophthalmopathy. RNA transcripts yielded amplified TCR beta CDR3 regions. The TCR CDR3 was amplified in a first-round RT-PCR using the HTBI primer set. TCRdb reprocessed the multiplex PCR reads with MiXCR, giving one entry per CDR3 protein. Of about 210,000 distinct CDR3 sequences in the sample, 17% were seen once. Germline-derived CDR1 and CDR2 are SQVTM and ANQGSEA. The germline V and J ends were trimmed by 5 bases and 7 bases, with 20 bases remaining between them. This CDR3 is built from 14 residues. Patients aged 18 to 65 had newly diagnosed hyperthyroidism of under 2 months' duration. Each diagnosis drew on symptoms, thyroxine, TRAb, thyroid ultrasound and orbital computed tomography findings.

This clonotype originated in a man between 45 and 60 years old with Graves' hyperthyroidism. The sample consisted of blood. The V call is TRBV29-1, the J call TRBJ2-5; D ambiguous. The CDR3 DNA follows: TGCAGCGTTCCTGGGTTCTCGACGTCAGGGACCCAGTACTTC. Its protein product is CSVPGFSTSGTQYF.